This paragraph reports one T cell receptor beta chain. These data originate in a study of shared clonotypes between healthy human individuals. This CDR3 has 17 amino acids. V dropped 5 bases and J dropped 0; count of bases not matched to a gene: 5. Looked up from germline, CDR1 is SGHRS and CDR2 is YFSETQ. The method was immunoSEQ multiplex PCR; TCRdb's version includes in-frame clones alone and lacks a portion of them. This table holds over 1.4 million clones, 95% to 97% found once. Sequenced input: naive CD4+ T cells sorted from blood. Subset reported: CD45RA+ positively selected. The V gene is TRBV5-1, the J gene TRBJ2-6; 10 bases are a match to TRBD2. This TCR was recovered from a man aged 25 to 45 in good health. In DNA, the CDR3 is TGCGCCAGCAGTTCACTAGCGGGGAACTCTGGGGCCAACGTCCTGACTTTC. It translates to CASSSLAGNSGANVLTF.